The 21 T cell receptor beta chains below were found in one sample sequenced in a study of T cell repertoires in cytomegalovirus infection. MiXCR was run by TCRdb on the reads, yielding one entry per CDR3 protein. This table holds about 450,000 distinct CDR3 sequences, approximately 31% found once. Sequencing used PBMCs. Receptor source: a human donor in good health (CMV status not recorded). Some clones in this sample may be carry-over from other donors' samples.

The chain recombines TRBV20-1 with TRBJ1-5, with D perhaps TRBD1 (5 bases). Trimming left V 0 bases short and J 5 bases short, with 14 bases between. This CDR3 has 15 residues. The germline V gene has CDR1 DFQATT and CDR2 SNEGSKA (reference sequence). The CDR3 loop reads CSARDLGEGYQPQHF. The CDR3 DNA is TGCAGTGCTAGAGATTTGGGGGAGGGATATCAGCCCCAGCATTTT.

V is TRBV9 and J is TRBJ1-2, with a tentative D call TRBD1 (6 bases). Trimming shortened V by 4 bases and J by 3 bases, and 13 bases separated the two germline ends. CDR3 length: 14 amino acids. Per germline, CDR1 SGDLS and CDR2 YYNGEE. The CDR3 DNA reads TGTGCCAGCAGCAGAGAAGGGGGGTACTATGGCTACACCTTC. Translating it yields CASSREGGYYGYTF.

This clonotype was picked up a small number of times. V usage is TRBV7-6 and J usage is TRBJ2-7, with unresolved D. This CDR3 contains 14 residues. The ends were cut back, 4 bases at V and 1 base at J, with 11 bases in the middle. CDR1 is SGHVS, CDR2 FNYEAQ, per germline. DNA of the CDR3: TGTGCCAGCAGCTCCGTGGTAGGATCCTACGAGCAGTACTTC. Protein: CASSSVVGSYEQYF.

This clonotype appeared a few times. This chain uses TRBV14 with TRBJ1-4; D unresolved. The length of the CDR3 is 14 residues. CDR1 is SGHDN and CDR2 is FVKESK in the germline V gene. Trimming left V 2 bases short and J 8 bases short, with 12 bases between. This CDR3 reads CASSQSGSGEKLFF. As DNA, the CDR3 is TGTGCCAGCAGCCAATCTGGTTCTGGGGAAAAACTGTTTTTT. Full variable domain (remainder filled in from reference TRBV14 and TRBJ1-4): EAGVTQFPSHSVIEKGQTVTLRCDPISGHDNLYWYRRVMGKEIKFLLHFVKESKQDESGMPNNRFLAERTGGTYSTLKVQPAELEDSGVYFCASSQSGSGEKLFFGSGTQLSVL.

The chain carries TRBV7-2 and TRBJ1-1; tentative D call: TRBD1 (5 bases). Germline V gene sequence: CDR1 SGHTA, CDR2 FQGNSA. CDR3 size: 16 residues. V gave up 2 bases and J gave up 0 bases, with 13 bases separating them. The CDR3 DNA reads as TGTGCCAGCAGCTTATATGAGGGGCCTATGAACACTGAAGCTTTCTTT. Translated: CASSLYEGPMNTEAFF.

This clonotype was counted at least ten times. The chain links TRBV12-3 or TRBV12-4 to TRBJ2-5, with unresolved D. V was pared by 6 bases and J by 2 bases, with 13 bases between. This CDR3 spans 14 amino acids. CDR3 residues: CASSLHAQQETQYF. DNA of the CDR3: TGTGCCAGCAGCTTACACGCTCAACAAGAGACCCAGTACTTC.

This clonotype was recorded a few times. The chain links TRBV6-5 to TRBJ2-1; a possible D gene is TRBD1 (5 bases). Trimming stripped 4 bases from V and 5 bases from J, with 12 bases between. The CDR3 extends over 14 amino acids. Germline V CDR1 and CDR2: MNHEY, SVGAGI. The CDR3 spells CASSSPTDHNEQFF. In nucleotides, the CDR3 is TGTGCCAGCAGTTCCCCGACAGACCACAATGAGCAGTTCTTC.

The chain employs TRBV20-1 and TRBJ1-2; maybe TRBD1 (5 bases). Trimming shortened V by 1 base and J by 7 bases, and 19 bases separated the two germline ends. The CDR3 sequence is 15 residues long. The germline gives CDR1 DFQATT, CDR2 SNEGSKA (reference sequence). The CDR3 DNA reads TGCAGTGCTAGAGTCTTGCAGGGTGGGCAGGGTGGCTACACCTTC. Encoded protein: CSARVLQGGQGGYTF.

A few counts support this clonotype. This chain joins TRBV7-9 and TRBJ2-7; TRBD2 aligns across 7 bases. Germline V CDR1 and CDR2: SEHNR, FQNEAQ (reference sequence). The J segment lost 5 bases and the V segment lost 1 base, leaving 2 bases of the junction unmatched. There are 13 residues in the CDR3. CDR3 sequence: CASSLEGGNEQYF. The CDR3 region has the DNA TGTGCCAGCAGCTTAGAGGGAGGGAACGAGCAGTACTTC.

J is TRBJ2-5 and V is TRBV5-8; 8 nucleotides line up with TRBD2. Trimming took 6 bases from V and 2 from J; bases not matched to a gene: 15. The CDR3 covers 17 residues. Germline V gene lookup returns CDR1 SGHTS and CDR2 YDEGEE. The CDR3 DNA is TGTGCCAGCATCACGGGACTAGTTGGGGGGCCTCAAGAGACCCAGTACTTC. Translated, it gives CASITGLVGGPQETQYF.

V gene TRBV7-6 combines with J gene TRBJ2-7; possibly TRBD2 for D (7 bases). The CDR3 totals 16 residues. Germline values: CDR1 SGHVS, CDR2 FNYEAQ. The V end was cut by 4 bases, the J end by 2 bases, with 18 bases between. The CDR3 spells CASSSLGGAGTYEQYF. Written as DNA, the CDR3 is TGTGCCAGCAGCTCCCTGGGGGGGGCAGGGACCTACGAGCAGTACTTC.

The chain recombines TRBV3-1 with TRBJ2-4; D perhaps matches TRBD1 (6 bases). V was trimmed by 4 bases and J by 0 bases, leaving 13 bases between them. CDR1 and CDR2 (germline): LGHDT, YNNKEL (reference sequence). The CDR3 consists of 16 residues. The CDR3 reads CASSPLPGEAKNIQYF. The CDR3 DNA follows: TGTGCCAGCAGCCCCCTTCCAGGGGAAGCCAAAAACATTCAGTACTTC.

This clonotype was recorded many times. The rearrangement links TRBV7-2 to TRBJ2-5; maybe TRBD1 (6 bases). The germline V gene encodes CDR1 SGHTA and CDR2 FQGNSA. V was cut by 6 bases and J by 2 bases, with 10 bases left in between. The CDR3 length is 13 residues. The CDR3 nucleotides read TGTGCCAGCAGTAGGGGACAACAAGAGACCCAGTACTTC. Protein sequence: CASSRGQQETQYF. The whole variable domain, filled in from reference TRBV7-2 and TRBJ2-5, reads GAGVSQSPSNKVTEKGKDVELRCDPISGHTALYWYRQSLGQGLEFLIYFQGNSAPDKSGLPSDRFSAERTGGSVSTLTIQRTQQEDSAVYLCASSRGQQETQYFGPGTRLLVL.

This clonotype has only one observation. At one end the junction does not follow the germline gene, possibly because of a read error. The gene calls are TRBV7-6 and TRBJ2-3, with TRBD2 matching over 7 bases. The CDR3 sequence is 16 residues long. Germline values: CDR1 SGHVS, CDR2 FNYEAQ. The CDR3 spells CASSVAGGGPTDTQYF. Here the CDR3 DNA reads TGTGCCAGCAGCGTAGCCGGCGGGGGACCCACAGATACGCAGTATTTT.

This clonotype came up a few times. This rearrangement joins TRBV9 to TRBJ2-1; D is ambiguous. V lost 3 bases and J lost 5, with 12 bases in between. This CDR3 has 14 residues. CDR1 and CDR2 (germline): SGDLS, YYNGEE. The CDR3 coding sequence is TGTGCCAGCAGCGGCCCTAATGACAACAATGAGCAGTTCTTC. Amino acid sequence: CASSGPNDNNEQFF.

The J gene is TRBJ2-7, the V gene TRBV7-8; a weak D match, TRBD1 (6 bases). CDR3 length equals 13 residues. Between the trimmed V and J ends, which lost 9 bases and 10 bases, there was a span of 22 bases. In germline, CDR1 is SGHVS, CDR2 FQNEAQ. The CDR3 is CARSHGQIYYQYF. CDR3 DNA sequence: TGTGCCAGAAGCCACGGACAGATCTACTATCAGTACTTC.

In its sample, this clonotype was seen a few times. The rearrangement uses TRBV10-1 and TRBJ2-6; D is possibly TRBD1 (7 bases). V shed 6 bases and J shed 3 bases, with 15 bases lying between them. Germline CDR1 and CDR2: WNHNN and SYGVQD (reference sequence). The CDR3 has 16 amino acids. CDR3 in amino acids: CASSAGQLYGANVLTF. DNA of the CDR3: TGCGCCAGCAGCGCGGGACAGCTCTATGGGGCCAACGTCCTGACTTTC.

The chain joins TRBV4-2 to TRBJ2-1, with 7 bases matching TRBD1. The germline V gene has CDR1 LGHNA and CDR2 YNFKEQ. The trim removed 3 bases at V and 8 bases at J, leaving 7 bases unmatched. The CDR3 consists of 14 residues. The CDR3 sequence: CASSHPTGLDEQFF. The CDR3, as DNA: TGTGCCAGCAGCCACCCGACAGGGTTGGATGAGCAGTTCTTC.

The rearrangement uses TRBV10-2 and TRBJ2-7; 9 positions agree with TRBD1. Trimming took 6 bases from V and 4 from J; bases not matched to a gene: 7. The CDR3 covers 14 residues. Germline loops: CDR1 WSHSY, CDR2 SAAADI. CDR3 protein: CASRGQGRSYEQYF. CDR3 DNA sequence: TGCGCCAGCAGGGGACAGGGCCGGTCATACGAGCAGTACTTC.

The rearrangement uses TRBV7-6 and TRBJ2-2; TRBD1 aligns across 9 bases. The CDR3 consists of 17 residues. Per germline, CDR1 SGHVS and CDR2 FNYEAQ. V shed 5 bases and J 7 bases; nucleotides not matched to a gene: 14. CDR3 protein: CASSARPGQGRIGELFF. Here the CDR3 DNA reads TGTGCCAGCAGCGCGCGACCGGGACAGGGTCGTATCGGGGAGCTGTTTTTT.

The DNA for the CDR3 is TGTGCCACCACGGACAACGGAGGCTACGAGCAGTACTTC. Translated: CATTDNGGYEQYF. The gene calls are TRBV19 and TRBJ2-7; D tentatively reads TRBD1 or TRBD2 (5 bases each). The CDR3 runs to 13 residues. V shed 10 bases and J shed 3 bases, with 16 bases lying between them. Germline V gene sequence: CDR1 LNHDA, CDR2 SQIVND (reference sequence). The full variable domain, its missing parts supplied by reference TRBV19 and TRBJ2-7, is DGGITQSPKYLFRKEGQNVTLSCEQNLNHDAMYWYRQDPGQGLRLIYYSQIVNDFQKGDIAEGYSVSREKKESFPLTVTSAQKNPTAFYLCATTDNGGYEQYFGPGTRLTVT.